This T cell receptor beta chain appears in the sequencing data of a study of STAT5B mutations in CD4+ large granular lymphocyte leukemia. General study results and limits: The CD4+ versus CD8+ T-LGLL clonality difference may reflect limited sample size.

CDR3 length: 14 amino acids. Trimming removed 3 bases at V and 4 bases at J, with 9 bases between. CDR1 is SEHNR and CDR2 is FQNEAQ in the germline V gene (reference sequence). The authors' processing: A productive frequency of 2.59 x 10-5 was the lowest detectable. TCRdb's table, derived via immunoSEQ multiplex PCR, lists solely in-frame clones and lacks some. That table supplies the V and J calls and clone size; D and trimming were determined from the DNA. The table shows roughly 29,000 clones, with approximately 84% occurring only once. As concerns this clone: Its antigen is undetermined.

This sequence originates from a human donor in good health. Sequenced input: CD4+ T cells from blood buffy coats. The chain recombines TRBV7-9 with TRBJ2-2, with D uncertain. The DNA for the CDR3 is TGTGCCAGCAGCTTCGGTTCGTTCACCGGGGAGCTGTTTTTT. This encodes CASSFGSFTGELFF.